The 30 T cell receptor beta chains listed next were all sequenced from one sample in a study of spatial heterogeneity in lung cancer. TCRdb called the 5' RACE reads again in MiXCR, with one record for every CDR3 protein. This table has 40,000 to 45,000 distinct CDR3 sequences, roughly an eighth appearing once. Time point: sample taken at primary tumor resection. Frozen PBMC, nontumor lung or tumor provided whole RNA, which was sequenced unsorted. The input for sequencing was PBMCs, taken at surgery. The receptors here all came from a male donor with early-stage non-small cell lung cancer.

This clonotype appeared many times. The chain recombines TRBV7-2 with TRBJ2-1, with 7 bases aligning to TRBD2. CDR1 SGHTA and CDR2 FQGNSA come from the germline V gene. The CDR3 consists of 15 residues. J lost 7 bases, V lost 2 bases, and 8 bases had no gene match. CDR3 nucleotide sequence: TGTGCCAGCAGCTTATCAACTAGCGCAAGAAATGAGCAGTTCTTC. Protein sequence: CASSLSTSARNEQFF. Complete variable domain (other parts from reference TRBV7-2 and TRBJ2-1): GAGVSQSPSNKVTEKGKDVELRCDPISGHTALYWYRQSLGQGLEFLIYFQGNSAPDKSGLPSDRFSAERTGGSVSTLTIQRTQQEDSAVYLCASSLSTSARNEQFFGPGTRLTVL.

In its sample, this clonotype was seen many times. The V call is TRBV5-1, the J call TRBJ1-1, with D uncertain. From germline, CDR1 is SGHRS and CDR2 YFSETQ. Deletions cut 1 base from V and 2 bases from J, with 6 bases between. CDR3 length: 13 residues. This CDR3 is CASSLYRNTEAFF. CDR3 nucleotides: TGCGCCAGCAGCTTGTATAGAAACACTGAAGCTTTCTTT.

This clonotype was counted only a few times. The rearrangement links TRBV28 to TRBJ1-4; 9 bases fit TRBD1. The CDR3 totals 14 residues. Germline V gene lookup returns CDR1 MDHEN and CDR2 SYDVKM. With V trimmed by 6 bases and J by 6 bases, 5 bases remained unmatched. The CDR3 loop reads CASRSDRGHEKLFF. DNA of the CDR3: TGTGCCAGCAGGTCGGACAGGGGCCATGAAAAACTGTTTTTT.

This chain links TRBV4-1 with TRBJ2-2; D not certain. The germline V gene has CDR1 MGHRA and CDR2 YSYEKL. The CDR3 loop spans 16 amino acids. The germline V and J ends were trimmed by 6 bases and 3 bases, with 17 bases remaining between them. In DNA form, the CDR3 reads TGCGCCAGCAGGCCCTCACGCGTGCTGTACACCGGGGAGCTGTTTTTT. Protein: CASRPSRVLYTGELFF.

There are many counts of this clonotype. This chain uses TRBV5-1 with TRBJ2-7, with 7 positions matching TRBD2. The germline V gene has CDR1 SGHRS and CDR2 YFSETQ. The CDR3 has 15 residues. V shed 4 bases, J shed 0 bases, and the junction held 7 bases outside the gene matches. Here the CDR3 reads CASSPLASSSYEQYF. DNA of the CDR3: TGCGCCAGCAGCCCACTAGCGTCGAGCTCCTACGAGCAGTACTTC.

This clonotype has ten or more counts. The chain is built from TRBV7-9 and TRBJ2-3, with TRBD1 matching 9 bases. The CDR3 contains 18 residues. The junction had 15 bases not matched to a gene; V was cut back by 4 bases and J by 4 bases. Germline assignment: CDR1 SEHNR and CDR2 FQNEAQ (reference sequence). The CDR3 bases are TGTGCCAGCAGCTCGATCGCCGGTGGGACAGGGAACGCAGATACGCAGTATTTT. Protein sequence: CASSSIAGGTGNADTQYF. The variable domain in full, with the rest retrieved from reference TRBV7-9 and TRBJ2-3, is DTGVSQNPRHKITKRGQNVTFRCDPISEHNRLYWYRQTLGQGPEFLTYFQNEAQLEKSRLLSDRFSAERPKGSFSTLEIQRTEQGDSAMYLCASSSIAGGTGNADTQYFGPGTRLTVL.

This clonotype was counted ten times or more. This sequence joins TRBV28 and TRBJ2-7, with D perhaps TRBD1 (6 bases). Germline V lookup: CDR1 MDHEN, CDR2 SYDVKM. V was shortened by 8 bases and J by 2 bases, with 19 bases between the two germline ends. CDR3 length: 15 residues. In DNA form, the CDR3 reads TGTGCCAGCGCGGAGGACAGCCCCGCGCCCTACGAGCAGTACTTC. Translated: CASAEDSPAPYEQYF.

There are many counts of this clonotype. V usage is TRBV7-8 and J usage is TRBJ2-1, with TRBD1 identical over 7 bases. V lost 5 bases to trimming and J lost 4 bases; unmatched junction nucleotides: 11. The germline V gene has CDR1 SGHVS and CDR2 FQNEAQ. The CDR3 length is 16 residues. The CDR3 reads CASSRSTGATYNEQFF. In DNA form, the CDR3 reads TGTGCCAGCAGCCGGAGTACAGGGGCGACTTACAATGAGCAGTTCTTC.

Many counts were recorded for this clonotype. The chain couples TRBV4-1 to TRBJ2-1; TRBD1 agrees at 8 bases. The CDR3 is 15 residues long. Unmatched junction bases numbered 4, after V lost 5 bases and J lost 1 base. Germline V gene data show CDR1 as MGHRA and CDR2 as YSYEKL. Here the CDR3 reads CASSSDRVSYNEQFF. CDR3 DNA sequence: TGCGCCAGCAGCTCGGACAGGGTATCCTACAATGAGCAGTTCTTC.

The J gene is TRBJ1-6, the V gene TRBV9; 9 bases are shared with TRBD1. V trimming: 3 bases; J trimming: 9 bases; junction bases outside the gene matches: 7. This CDR3 has 15 residues. Germline V CDR1 and CDR2: SGDLS, YYNGEE. The CDR3 reads CASSEDRGGISPLHF. CDR3 bases: TGTGCCAGCAGCGAGGACAGGGGCGGGATTTCACCCCTCCACTTT.

This clonotype occurred a few times. The chain couples TRBV19 to TRBJ1-5; D not resolved. V was clipped by 3 bases and J by 4 bases, with 10 bases between them. The CDR3 loop spans 14 amino acids. Germline V gene lookup returns CDR1 LNHDA and CDR2 SQIVND (reference sequence). The CDR3 nucleotides read TGTGCCAGTAGTATTTTGACGGTAAATCAGCCCCAGCATTTT. It yields the protein CASSILTVNQPQHF.

The J gene is TRBJ2-7, the V gene TRBV27; the match to TRBD2 covers 12 bases. Germline lookup yields CDR1 MNHEY and CDR2 SMNVEV (reference sequence). The V gene end was trimmed by 5 bases and the J gene end by 5 bases; junction bases not matched to a gene: 4. The CDR3 spans 14 residues. Here the CDR3 DNA reads TGTGCCAGCAGTCCCCGACTAGCGGGAGACGAGCAGTACTTC. Its protein is CASSPRLAGDEQYF.

The table lists this clonotype with many counts. The chain links TRBV7-8 to TRBJ1-5, with D uncertain. The germline V and J ends were trimmed by 3 bases and 6 bases, with 12 bases remaining between them. This CDR3 contains 14 residues. In germline, CDR1 is SGHVS, CDR2 FQNEAQ. The CDR3 nucleotides are TGTGCCAGCAGCTTTGGGCAGACGGGTCAGCCCCAGCATTTT. Its translation is CASSFGQTGQPQHF. Using reference TRBV7-8 and TRBJ1-5 for the parts outside the CDR3, the full variable domain is GAGVSQSPRYKVAKRGQDVALRCDPISGHVSLFWYQQALGQGPEFLTYFQNEAQLDKSGLPSDRFFAERPEGSVSTLKIQRTQQEDSAVYLCASSFGQTGQPQHFGDGTRLSIL.

In its sample, this clonotype was seen a few times. The CDR3 reads CASSAGREDGYTF. Here the CDR3 DNA reads TGCGCCAGCAGTGCGGGCAGGGAGGATGGCTACACCTTC. V is TRBV5-1 and J is TRBJ1-2; tentative D call: TRBD1 (5 bases). CDR3 length equals 13 residues. V lost 5 bases to trimming and J lost 6 bases, with 14 bases between them. CDR1 is SGHRS, CDR2 YFSETQ, per germline.

The chain joins TRBV12-3 or TRBV12-4 to TRBJ1-1; the D is unclear. This CDR3 has 11 residues. V lost 8 bases to trimming and J lost 7 bases, with 11 bases between them. The CDR3 loop is CASSPGIEAFF. CDR3 nucleotide sequence: TGTGCCAGCTCGCCCGGGATTGAAGCTTTCTTT.

At least ten counts were recorded for this clonotype. The V gene is TRBV4-1, the J gene TRBJ2-1; no firm D call. Germline V gene lookup returns CDR1 MGHRA and CDR2 YSYEKL. Trimming took off 1 base at V and 15 bases at J, with 13 bases between the two ends. The CDR3 contains 12 residues. CDR3: CASSQAGMTRFF. CDR3 bases: TGCGCCAGCAGCCAAGCCGGTATGACCAGGTTCTTC.

This clonotype was detected many times. The chain couples TRBV20-1 to TRBJ2-1; D is possibly TRBD1 (6 bases). The V gene's germline CDR1 is DFQATT and CDR2 SNEGSKA (reference sequence). The V gene lost 0 bases and the J gene lost 7 bases, with 19 bases spanning the gap. This CDR3 comprises 16 residues. CDR3: CSARDPRGSGENEQFF. Here the CDR3 DNA reads TGCAGTGCTAGAGACCCCCGGGGTTCAGGGGAGAATGAGCAGTTCTTC.

This clonotype is medium-sized (0.01 to 0.1%) by share. This sequence joins TRBV25-1 and TRBJ2-1; a weak D match, TRBD2 (6 bases). Germline CDR1 is MGHDK and CDR2 is SYGVNS. This CDR3 has 16 amino acids. The V end was cut by 3 bases, the J end by 5 bases, with 17 bases between. CDR3 loop: CASSDTGLPQDNEQFF. Here the CDR3 DNA reads TGTGCCAGCAGTGATACGGGACTGCCTCAGGACAATGAGCAGTTCTTC.

At least ten counts were recorded for this clonotype. V is TRBV2 and J is TRBJ1-1; TRBD1 agrees at 9 bases. The CDR3 runs 15 residues. Trimming removed 7 bases from V and 5 bases from J; junction bases left unmatched: 11. Germline lookup yields CDR1 SNHLY and CDR2 FYNNEI. CDR3 protein: CASTYYRGRVTEAFF. The CDR3 DNA reads TGTGCCAGCACATATTACAGGGGGCGAGTAACTGAAGCTTTCTTT. The full variable domain, completed using reference TRBV2 and TRBJ1-1, is EPEVTQTPSHQVTQMGQEVILRCVPISNHLYFYWYRQILGQKVEFLVSFYNNEISEKSEIFDDQFSVERPDGSNFTLKIRSTKLEDSAMYFCASTYYRGRVTEAFFGQGTRLTVV.

This clonotype was counted only a few times. Written as DNA, the CDR3 is TGTGCCAGCGCCCGACAGCGGATGAACACTGAAGCTTTCTTT. Encoded protein: CASARQRMNTEAFF. The genes are TRBV2 and TRBJ1-1; a possible D gene is TRBD1 (5 bases). The CDR3 consists of 14 residues. Germline loops: CDR1 SNHLY, CDR2 FYNNEI. V was cut by 8 bases and J by 0 bases, with 13 bases left in between.

This clonotype was seen at least ten times. The V gene is TRBV28, the J gene TRBJ2-2; TRBD2 matches 9 bases. The V segment lost 4 bases and the J segment 5 bases; nucleotides outside the gene matches: 5. Germline V gene lookup returns CDR1 MDHEN and CDR2 SYDVKM. The length of the CDR3 is 15 residues. Written as DNA, the CDR3 is TGTGCCAGCAGTTCCTCTGCGGGAGGGACCGGGGAGCTGTTTTTT. This sequence encodes CASSSSAGGTGELFF.

This chain links TRBV12-3 or TRBV12-4 with TRBJ2-2; weak D call: TRBD1 (5 bases). CDR3 size: 14 residues. V lost 2 bases, J lost 8 bases, and 12 bases lay in between. The DNA for the CDR3 is TGTGCCAGCAGTTTAAGGCAGGGTTCAGGGGAGCTGTTTTTT. It specifies CASSLRQGSGELFF.

The V and J genes are TRBV5-1 and TRBJ1-2; 10 bases agree with TRBD1. V lost 0 bases, J lost 2 bases, and 4 bases stayed unmatched. Germline loops: CDR1 SGHRS, CDR2 YFSETQ. The CDR3 extends over 16 amino acids. Here the CDR3 reads CASSLGQGATNYGYTF. CDR3 nucleotides: TGCGCCAGCAGCTTGGGACAGGGGGCCACCAACTATGGCTACACCTTC. The whole variable domain, remainder taken from reference TRBV5-1 and TRBJ1-2, is KAGVTQTPRYLIKTRGQQVTLSCSPISGHRSVSWYQQTPGQGLQFLFEYFSETQRNKGNFPGRFSGRQFSNSRSEMNVSTLELGDSALYLCASSLGQGATNYGYTFGSGTRLTVV.

There are a few counts of this clonotype. The chain has TRBV29-1 and TRBJ1-6; a possible D gene is TRBD1 (5 bases). This CDR3 contains 13 residues. Germline-derived CDR1 and CDR2 are SQVTM and ANQGSEA. V was trimmed by 6 bases and J by 5 bases, leaving 11 bases between them. CDR3 in amino acids: CSVGSGDNSPLHF. The CDR3 nucleotides are TGCAGCGTCGGGTCGGGGGATAATTCACCCCTCCACTTT.

This clonotype was observed at least ten times. CDR3 loop: CSAAWDGTDTQYF. The CDR3 nucleotides read TGCAGTGCTGCATGGGATGGAACAGATACGCAGTATTTT. The rearrangement uses TRBV20-1 and TRBJ2-3; no reliable D call. Germline CDR1 reads DFQATT; CDR2 reads SNEGSKA (reference sequence). The V and J ends lost 5 bases and 3 bases respectively, with 12 bases between them. The CDR3 length is 13 residues.

V and J are TRBV29-1 and TRBJ2-5; TRBD1 matches at 7 bases. Trimming at V came to 5 bases and at J to 5 bases, leaving 5 bases not matched to a gene. CDR3 length: 12 residues. CDR1 is SQVTM, CDR2 ANQGSEA, per germline. In DNA form, the CDR3 reads TGCAGCGTTTTGACAGGGATGGAGACCCAGTACTTC. Amino acids: CSVLTGMETQYF.

This clonotype showed up just a few times. The chain links TRBV12-3 or TRBV12-4 to TRBJ1-1; D not certain. Trimming removed 1 base from V and 4 bases from J, with 10 bases in between. The CDR3 loop spans 14 amino acids. CDR3 amino acids: CASSLGTVGTEAFF. In DNA form, the CDR3 reads TGTGCCAGCAGTTTAGGGACCGTGGGCACTGAAGCTTTCTTT.

There are a few counts of this clonotype. V usage is TRBV18 and J usage is TRBJ2-7; the match to TRBD1 covers 8 bases. Germline V gives CDR1 KGHSH, CDR2 LQKENI. V trimming: 0 bases; J trimming: 7 bases; junction bases outside the gene matches: 11. This CDR3 contains 16 residues. The DNA of the CDR3 is TGTGCCAGCTCACCACCGTCTGGACAGGGAATGAGGGAGCAGTACTTC. Translating gives CASSPPSGQGMREQYF. The variable domain in full, with the rest retrieved from reference TRBV18 and TRBJ2-7, is NAGVMQNPRHLVRRRGQEARLRCSPMKGHSHVYWYRQLPEEGLKFMVYLQKENIIDESGMPKERFSAEFPKEGPSILRIQQVVRGDSAAYFCASSPPSGQGMREQYFGPGTRLTVT.

V usage is TRBV3-1 and J usage is TRBJ2-1; no definite D call. The V end was cut by 4 bases, the J end by 8 bases, with 6 bases between. Germline V lookup: CDR1 LGHDT, CDR2 YNNKEL (reference sequence). The CDR3 has 11 residues. DNA of the CDR3: TGTGCCAGCAGCCTACAGTATGAGCAGTTCTTC. Translation gives CASSLQYEQFF.

The sample holds a few counts of this clonotype. This chain joins TRBV4-1 and TRBJ2-7; TRBD1 aligns across 9 bases. CDR3 length: 14 amino acids. V dropped 4 bases and J dropped 4; count of bases not matched to a gene: 5. Germline assignment: CDR1 MGHRA and CDR2 YSYEKL. The CDR3 DNA follows: TGCGCCAGCAGCCCCGGGGACAGGGTGTACGAGCAGTACTTC. Protein product: CASSPGDRVYEQYF.